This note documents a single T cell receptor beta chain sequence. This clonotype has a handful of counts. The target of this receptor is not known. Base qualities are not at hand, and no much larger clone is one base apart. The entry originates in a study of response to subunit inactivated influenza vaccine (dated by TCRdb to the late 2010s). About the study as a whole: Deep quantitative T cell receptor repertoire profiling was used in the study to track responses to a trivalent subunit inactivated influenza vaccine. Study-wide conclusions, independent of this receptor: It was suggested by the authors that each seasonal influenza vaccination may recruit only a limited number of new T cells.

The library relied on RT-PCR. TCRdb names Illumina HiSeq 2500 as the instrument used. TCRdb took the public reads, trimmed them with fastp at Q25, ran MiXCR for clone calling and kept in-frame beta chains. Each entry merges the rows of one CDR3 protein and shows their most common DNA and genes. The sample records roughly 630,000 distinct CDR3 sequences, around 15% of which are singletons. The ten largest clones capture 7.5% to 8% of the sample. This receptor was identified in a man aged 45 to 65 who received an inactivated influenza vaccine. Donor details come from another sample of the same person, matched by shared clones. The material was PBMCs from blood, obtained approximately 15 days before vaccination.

The DNA is as follows: TGTGCCAGCAGCCCCGGGGGCATTCGGGAGACCCAGTACTTC. The resulting protein is CASSPGGIRETQYF. Here the chain combines TRBV6-2 or TRBV6-3 and TRBJ2-5, with a tentative D call of TRBD1 or TRBD2, each matching 6 bases. V loses 6 bases, J loses 5 bases, and the germline ends lie 16 bases apart. The CDR3 spans 14 residues, from the cysteine through the phenylalanine. The read is trimmed to its CDR3 DNA, 42 bases read in frame from base 1. The germline V gene specifies MNHEY as CDR1 and SVGEGT as CDR2.